The 20 T cell receptor beta chains given below trace back to one sample, sequenced in a study of CD8+CD57+ T cells in acquired aplastic anemia (dated by TCRdb to 2016 to 2019). Sequencing took place on an Illumina HiSeq 2000. TCR beta VDJ combination and CDR3 sequence profiling used genomic DNA as the template. The public reads were quality trimmed at Q25 with fastp and then assembled into clones with MiXCR by TCRdb, keeping productive beta chains. A single entry per CDR3 protein holds the most common genes and DNA from its merged rows. The sample records some 200,000 distinct CDR3 sequences, nearly 50% of which are singletons. Over 7.5% of the sample lies in the top ten. The patients picked for sequencing were ones in whom flow cytometry had shown an expansion of CD8+CD57+ cells. Source material: sorted CD4+, CD8+, or CD8+CD57+ T cells (not recorded which) from PBMCs. These receptors all come from a human donor with aplastic anemia.

This chain joins TRBV2 and TRBJ2-2; D is undetermined. Germline values: CDR1 SNHLY, CDR2 FYNNEI. V was pared by 4 bases and J by 0 bases, with 9 bases between. CDR3 length: 15 residues. This CDR3 reads CASSVDTSNTGELFF. DNA of the CDR3: TGTGCCAGCAGTGTAGACACCTCGAACACCGGGGAGCTGTTTTTT.

This clonotype came up many times. This chain joins TRBV7-2 and TRBJ1-2; maybe TRBD1 (6 bases). V was clipped by 6 bases and J by 4 bases, with 18 bases between them. Germline V gene data show CDR1 as SGHTA and CDR2 as FQGNSA. CDR3 length: 15 amino acids. CDR3 coding DNA: TGTGCCAGCAGTCCAACTCGGGACACTTCCTATGGCTACACCTTC. This codes for CASSPTRDTSYGYTF.

In its sample, this clonotype was seen a few times. The chain is built from TRBV24-1 and TRBJ2-1; D tentatively reads TRBD1 or TRBD2 (6 bases each). The CDR3 covers 14 residues. V shed 7 bases and J shed 8 bases, with 17 bases lying between them. Germline V gene sequence: CDR1 KGHDR, CDR2 SFDVKD. The CDR3 DNA is TGTGCCACCAGCCTCCCGGGGGCAGTCGATGAGCAGTTCTTC. It is translated as CATSLPGAVDEQFF.

The chain couples TRBV12-3 or TRBV12-4 to TRBJ2-5; the D call may be TRBD1 or TRBD2 (6 bases each). The ends were cut back, 1 base at V and 2 bases at J, with 11 bases in the middle. The CDR3 consists of 15 residues. Here the CDR3 reads CASSLGGAEQETQYF. For the CDR3, the DNA is TGTGCCAGCAGTTTAGGGGGGGCTGAGCAAGAGACCCAGTACTTC.

This chain uses TRBV19 with TRBJ2-5; D is uncertain. This CDR3 region has 13 residues. Trimming took off 7 bases at V and 4 bases at J, with 13 bases between the two ends. Germline CDR1 reads LNHDA; CDR2 reads SQIVND (reference sequence). CDR3 sequence reads: CASTPNGLETQYF. CDR3 in DNA: TGTGCCAGTACCCCCAACGGCCTAGAGACCCAGTACTTC. The entire variable domain, with the rest obtained from reference TRBV19 and TRBJ2-5, is as follows: DGGITQSPKYLFRKEGQNVTLSCEQNLNHDAMYWYRQDPGQGLRLIYYSQIVNDFQKGDIAEGYSVSREKKESFPLTVTSAQKNPTAFYLCASTPNGLETQYFGPGTRLLVL.

This chain connects TRBV12-3 or TRBV12-4 to TRBJ1-2; D is uncertain. Trimming left V 5 bases short and J 6 bases short, with 7 bases between. The CDR3 extends over 11 amino acids. CDR3 sequence: CASSQMNGYTF. The CDR3, as DNA: TGTGCCAGCAGTCAAATGAATGGCTACACCTTC.

This clonotype was seen many times. The gene calls are TRBV10-2 and TRBJ1-4, with D unresolved. Trimming left V 3 bases short and J 10 bases short, with 12 bases between. The CDR3 totals 13 residues. Germline CDR1 is WSHSY and CDR2 is SAAADI. The CDR3 DNA sequence: TGCGCCAGCAGTGATATCTCGAGAGGAAAACTGTTTTTT. As protein: CASSDISRGKLFF.

The sample holds a few counts of this clonotype. A much larger clone lies one base from this, so it may be a read error. The genes are TRBV20-1 and TRBJ2-1; D may correspond to TRBD1 or TRBD2 (5 bases each). The CDR3 consists of 14 residues. Germline V gene sequence: CDR1 DFQATT, CDR2 SNEGSKA (reference sequence). The CDR3 spells CRASEPLGTNEQFF. In DNA, the CDR3 is TGCAGGGCTAGTGAGCCGTTAGGGACCAATGAGCAGTTCTTC.

The chain joins TRBV7-8 to TRBJ1-2; tentative D call: TRBD1 (6 bases). V dropped 11 bases and J dropped 1 base, with 14 bases sitting between them. Germline CDR1 is SGHVS and CDR2 is FQNEAQ. This CDR3 has 13 amino acids. CDR3 nucleotide sequence: TGTGCCTGGAGTGTACAGGGTAACTATGGCTACACCTTC. It specifies CAWSVQGNYGYTF.

Of note for this clonotype: A junction boundary mismatches the germline segment, possibly from a read error. The genes are TRBV11-1 and TRBJ2-3, with 7 nucleotides matching TRBD2. This CDR3 is 16 amino acids long. The germline V gene encodes CDR1 SGHAT and CDR2 FQDESV (reference sequence). CDR3 sequence reads: CASSLVGGGSTDTQYF. CDR3 nucleotide sequence: TGTGCCAGCAGCTTAGTTGGCGGGGGAAGCACAGATACACAGTATTTT.

This clonotype came up many times. V usage is TRBV7-9 and J usage is TRBJ2-3; D perhaps matches TRBD1 (6 bases). The germline V gene has CDR1 SEHNR and CDR2 FQNEAQ (reference sequence). Trimming cost V 6 bases and J 5 bases, with 12 bases left between them. The CDR3 runs to 13 residues. CDR3 sequence (DNA): TGTGCCAGCAGTGTGGGGGCGAAAGATACGCAGTATTTT. Translated: CASSVGAKDTQYF.

This clonotype was detected ten times or more. This chain uses TRBV10-3 with TRBJ2-7; TRBD1 matches at 7 bases. Germline CDR1 reads ENHRY; CDR2 reads SYGVKD. The CDR3 is 13 amino acids. Trimming at V came to 10 bases and at J to 6 bases, leaving 12 bases not matched to a gene. The CDR3 DNA reads TGTGCCACCCAGACAGGGTACTCTGGCGAGCAGTACTTC. Its protein product is CATQTGYSGEQYF.

This clonotype was observed many times. The rearrangement uses TRBV29-1 and TRBJ2-5; 8 bases are shared with TRBD2. The CDR3 contains 13 residues. The V and J ends lost 2 bases and 7 bases, in that order; junction bases with no gene match: 6. Germline CDR1 and CDR2: SQVTM and ANQGSEA. The CDR3 is CSVETGGPGTQYF. The CDR3 DNA reads TGCAGCGTTGAAACGGGAGGGCCGGGGACCCAGTACTTC.

The table lists this clonotype with a count of one. This chain links TRBV19 with TRBJ1-2; D is unclear. The CDR3 length is 13 residues. CDR1 LNHDA and CDR2 SQIVND come from the germline V gene (reference sequence). Trimming took off 6 bases at V and 6 bases at J, with 14 bases between the two ends. For the CDR3, the DNA is TGTGCCAGTAGCCTCTCGGAGAGGCATGGCTACACCTTC. Translating it yields CASSLSERHGYTF.

There are a few counts of this clonotype. J is TRBJ2-1 and V is TRBV20-1, with 9 nucleotides matching TRBD2. The CDR3 has 16 residues. V lost 4 bases and J lost 4; bases outside the gene matches: 11. The germline V gene has CDR1 DFQATT and CDR2 SNEGSKA (reference sequence). CDR3 sequence: CSAIERGSGRYNEQFF. CDR3 nucleotides: TGCAGTGCTATCGAACGGGGTAGCGGGAGATACAATGAGCAGTTCTTC.

The genes are TRBV20-1 and TRBJ2-7, with 7 bases that match TRBD1. Germline V gene data show CDR1 as DFQATT and CDR2 as SNEGSKA (reference sequence). The CDR3 runs to 13 residues. Trimming at V came to 3 bases and at J to 2 bases, leaving 4 bases not matched to a gene. CDR3 loop: CSARDRRTYEQYF. The CDR3 DNA reads TGCAGTGCTAGGGACAGGAGAACCTACGAGCAGTACTTC.

The chain joins TRBV5-1 to TRBJ2-2; 8 bases align to TRBD1. Germline V CDR1 and CDR2: SGHRS, YFSETQ. This CDR3 is 14 amino acids long. J was trimmed by 7 bases and V by 5 bases; bases with no gene match: 7. The CDR3 loop is CASRGQGVFGELFF. Here the CDR3 DNA reads TGCGCCAGCAGAGGACAGGGTGTTTTCGGGGAGCTGTTTTTT.

This clonotype has a count of ten or more. This chain connects TRBV5-1 to TRBJ2-1, with 9 bases that match TRBD1. Germline loops: CDR1 SGHRS, CDR2 YFSETQ. V was clipped by 6 bases and J by 15 bases; unmatched bases: 16. This CDR3 is built from 14 residues. Here the CDR3 reads CASNLLPGQGGVFF. The CDR3 bases are TGCGCCAGCAACCTTCTCCCGGGACAGGGTGGCGTGTTCTTC.

This clonotype was picked up a small number of times. V gene TRBV2 combines with J gene TRBJ2-2, with TRBD2 as a possible D gene (5 bases). Germline CDR1 reads SNHLY; CDR2 reads FYNNEI. The CDR3 is made up of 14 amino acids. With 6 bases removed from V and 5 bases from J, the gap between germline ends came to 13 bases. DNA of the CDR3: TGTGCCAGCAGAGACGACTCGGGGACCGGGGAGCTGTTTTTT. It specifies CASRDDSGTGELFF. Together with reference TRBV2 and TRBJ2-2, the CDR3 gives the full variable domain: EPEVTQTPSHQVTQMGQEVILRCVPISNHLYFYWYRQILGQKVEFLVSFYNNEISEKSEIFDDQFSVERPDGSNFTLKIRSTKLEDSAMYFCASRDDSGTGELFFGEGSRLTVL.

This clonotype occurred many times. This sequence joins TRBV19 and TRBJ2-7; 7 nucleotides match TRBD2. V lost 3 bases, J lost 0 bases, and 5 bases stayed unmatched. The CDR3 totals 15 residues. Per the germline V gene, CDR1 is LNHDA and CDR2 is SQIVND (reference sequence). This chain's CDR3 is CASSISGRSSYEQYF. The CDR3 DNA is TGTGCCAGTAGTATTAGCGGGCGGAGCTCCTACGAGCAGTACTTC.